This T cell receptor beta chain was retrieved from a study of T cell responses to AZD1222 COVID-19 vaccine. Concerning this clone: The target antigen is unknown.

Study-wide findings and caveats: All repertoire sampling was performed exclusively after the peak T cell response. Among the donors, most were white British and more were female, and clonal diversity was possibly underestimated. Only five to seven individuals given AZD1222 were seropositive at baseline. Along spike, vaccine-associated CD4 TCRs were found throughout, with dominance at 160-218 and 743-854.

Some clones are missing from TCRdb's copy, which holds only in-frame ones; the method was immunoSEQ multiplex PCR. The data show 55,000 to 80,000 clones, with roughly 84% seen just once and about 20% held by the top ten. This CDR3 contains 13 residues. Germline-derived CDR1 and CDR2 are KGHDR and SFDVKD. V lost 5 bases, J lost 3 bases, and 9 bases lay in between. The origin of this receptor is an adult in good health. The chain combines TRBV24-1 with TRBJ1-1; D might be TRBD1 (5 bases). The material was peripheral blood, obtained on day 0 of AZD1222 vaccination. CDR3 in amino acids: CATSATAYTEAFF. For the CDR3, the DNA is TGTGCCACCAGTGCGACAGCCTACACTGAAGCTTTCTTT.